This T cell receptor (beta chain) was captured in a study of regulatory T cells in long-lasting Graves disease. Study-wide findings and caveats: It was in persistent disease that TRBV28, TRBJ1-2 and TRBJ2-5 were favored. Persistent Graves' patients possessed reduced TCR diversity relative to recently diagnosed ones.

Trimming cost V 6 bases and J 5 bases, with 16 bases left between them. This CDR3 spans 14 amino acids. Germline CDR1 MNHEY, CDR2 SMNVEV (reference sequence). Researchers made TCR beta libraries by using iRepertoire HTBI primers and running Arm-PCR on CDR3 regions. TCRdb itself ran the multiplex PCR reads through MiXCR, one entry per CDR3 protein. The sample lists hundreds of thousands of distinct CDR3 sequences; 21% were seen once. Noted time point: persistent/refractory GD, antithyroid drugs over 5 years with positive TRAb. The TCR library was prepared using RNA isolated from PBMCs. The patients included were those that came from an endocrinology department in Xi'an, China. This clonotype was recorded at least ten times. Its antigen remains unknown.

The chain joins TRBV27 to TRBJ2-5; D perhaps matches TRBD2 (5 bases). This specimen consisted of peripheral blood mononuclear cells (PBMCs), obtained when the disease was refractory, from a patient treated with antithyroid drugs. The receptor comes from a female donor with Graves disease. This CDR3 reads CASRRDRLVETQYF. The CDR3 DNA reads TGTGCCAGCAGGAGGGATAGGCTAGTGGAGACCCAGTACTTC.